This T cell receptor beta chain was obtained from a study of cytotoxic CD8 clonotypes in ibrutinib-treated CLL. V dropped 3 bases and J dropped 1; count of bases not matched to a gene: 4. This CDR3 has 15 residues. The germline CDR1 and CDR2 sequences are SGHNT and YYREEE (reference sequence). This clone was picked up a small number of times. Measured with immunoSEQ multiplex PCR; TCRdb has only the in-frame clones, and not every one. The table has approximately 100,000 clones, 58% seen once. The clonotype was recovered from a human donor with chronic lymphocytic leukemia. This material consisted of PBMCs, taken after 24 months of ibrutinib treatment. The genes are TRBV5-4 and TRBJ2-3; 8 bases map to TRBD2. The CDR3 here is CASSSGRGGTDTQYF. The CDR3 nucleotides are TGTGCCAGCAGCTCCGGGCGGGGGGGCACAGATACGCAGTATTTT.